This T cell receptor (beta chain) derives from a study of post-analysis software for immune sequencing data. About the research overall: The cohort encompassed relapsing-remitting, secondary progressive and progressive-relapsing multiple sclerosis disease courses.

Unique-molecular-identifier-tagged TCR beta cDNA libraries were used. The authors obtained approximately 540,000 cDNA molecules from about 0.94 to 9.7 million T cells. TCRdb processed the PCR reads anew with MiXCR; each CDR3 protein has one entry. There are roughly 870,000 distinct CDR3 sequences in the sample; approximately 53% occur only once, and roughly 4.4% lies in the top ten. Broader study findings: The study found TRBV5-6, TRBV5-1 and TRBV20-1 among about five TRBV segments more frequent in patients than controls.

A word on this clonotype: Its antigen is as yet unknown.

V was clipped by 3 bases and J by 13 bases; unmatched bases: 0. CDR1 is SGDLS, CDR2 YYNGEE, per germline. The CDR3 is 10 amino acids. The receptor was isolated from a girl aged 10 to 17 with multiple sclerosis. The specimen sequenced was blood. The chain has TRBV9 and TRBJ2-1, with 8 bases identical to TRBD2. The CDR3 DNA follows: TGTGCCAGCAGCGGGACTAGCCAGTTCTTC. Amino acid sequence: CASSGTSQFF.